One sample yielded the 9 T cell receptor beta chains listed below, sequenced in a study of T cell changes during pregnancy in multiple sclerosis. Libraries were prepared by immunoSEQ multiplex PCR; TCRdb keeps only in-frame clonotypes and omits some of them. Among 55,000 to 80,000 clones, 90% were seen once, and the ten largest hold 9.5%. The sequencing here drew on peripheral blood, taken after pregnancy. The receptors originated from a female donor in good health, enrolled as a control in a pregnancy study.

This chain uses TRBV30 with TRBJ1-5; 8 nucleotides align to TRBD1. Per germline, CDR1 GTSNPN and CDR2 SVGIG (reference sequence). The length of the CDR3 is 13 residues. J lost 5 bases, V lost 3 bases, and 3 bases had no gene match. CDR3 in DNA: TGTGCCTGGAGGGACAGGGTGGATCAGCCCCAGCATTTT. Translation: CAWRDRVDQPQHF.

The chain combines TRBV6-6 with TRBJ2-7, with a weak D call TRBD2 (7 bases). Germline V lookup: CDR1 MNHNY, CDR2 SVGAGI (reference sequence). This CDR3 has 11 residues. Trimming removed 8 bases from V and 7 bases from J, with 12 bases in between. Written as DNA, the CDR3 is TGTGCCAGCGGGAGGGGGTTGGAGCAGTACTTC. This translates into CASGRGLEQYF.

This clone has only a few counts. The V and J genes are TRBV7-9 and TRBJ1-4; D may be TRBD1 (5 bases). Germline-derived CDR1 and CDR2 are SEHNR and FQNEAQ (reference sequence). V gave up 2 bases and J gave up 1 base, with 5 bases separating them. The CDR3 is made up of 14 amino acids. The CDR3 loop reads CASSLQGTNEKLFF. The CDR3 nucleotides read TGTGCCAGCAGCTTACAGGGAACTAATGAAAAACTGTTTTTT.

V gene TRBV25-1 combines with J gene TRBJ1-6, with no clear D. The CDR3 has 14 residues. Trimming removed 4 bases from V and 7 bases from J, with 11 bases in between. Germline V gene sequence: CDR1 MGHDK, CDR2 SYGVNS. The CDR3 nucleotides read TGTGCCAGCAGTGGCCTGACGGGAAATTCACCCCTCCACTTT. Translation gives CASSGLTGNSPLHF. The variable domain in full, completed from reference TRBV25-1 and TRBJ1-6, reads EADIYQTPRYLVIGTGKKITLECSQTMGHDKMYWYQQDPGMELHLIHYSYGVNSTEKGDLSSESTVSRIRTEHFPLTLESARPSHTSQYLCASSGLTGNSPLHFGNGTRLTVT.

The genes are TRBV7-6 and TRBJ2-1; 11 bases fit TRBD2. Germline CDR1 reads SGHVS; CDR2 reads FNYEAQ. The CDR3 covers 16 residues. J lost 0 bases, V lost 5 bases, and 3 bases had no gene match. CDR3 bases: TGTGCCAGCAGCAGACTAGCGGGGAACTCCTACAATGAGCAGTTCTTC. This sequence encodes CASSRLAGNSYNEQFF.

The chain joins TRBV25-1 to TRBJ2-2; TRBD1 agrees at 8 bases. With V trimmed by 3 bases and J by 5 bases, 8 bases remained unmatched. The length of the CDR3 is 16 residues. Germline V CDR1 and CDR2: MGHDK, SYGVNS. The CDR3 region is CASSERTGRGTGELFF. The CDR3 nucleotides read TGTGCCAGCAGTGAGCGGACAGGGAGAGGAACCGGGGAGCTGTTTTTT.

The DNA for the CDR3 is TGTGCCAGCAGCTTCCTAACTAGCTCCTACAATGAGCAGTTCTTC. Its translation is CASSFLTSSYNEQFF. The chain combines TRBV5-6 with TRBJ2-1; D possibly corresponds to TRBD2 (5 bases). Germline V gene data show CDR1 as SGHDT and CDR2 as YYEEEE. The CDR3 is 15 residues long. The V gene lost 2 bases and the J gene lost 0 bases, with 9 bases spanning the gap.

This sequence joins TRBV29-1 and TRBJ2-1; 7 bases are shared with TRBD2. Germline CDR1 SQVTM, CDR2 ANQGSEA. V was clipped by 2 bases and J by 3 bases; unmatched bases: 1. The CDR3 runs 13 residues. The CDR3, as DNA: TGCAGCGTTGAACTAGCGGACTACAATGAGCAGTTCTTC. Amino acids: CSVELADYNEQFF.

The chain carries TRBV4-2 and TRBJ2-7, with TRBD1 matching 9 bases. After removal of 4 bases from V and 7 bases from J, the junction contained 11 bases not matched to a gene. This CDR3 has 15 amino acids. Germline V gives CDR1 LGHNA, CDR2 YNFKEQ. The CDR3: CASSRDRAEAREQYF. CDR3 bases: TGTGCCAGCAGCCGGGACAGGGCCGAGGCCCGTGAGCAGTACTTC.